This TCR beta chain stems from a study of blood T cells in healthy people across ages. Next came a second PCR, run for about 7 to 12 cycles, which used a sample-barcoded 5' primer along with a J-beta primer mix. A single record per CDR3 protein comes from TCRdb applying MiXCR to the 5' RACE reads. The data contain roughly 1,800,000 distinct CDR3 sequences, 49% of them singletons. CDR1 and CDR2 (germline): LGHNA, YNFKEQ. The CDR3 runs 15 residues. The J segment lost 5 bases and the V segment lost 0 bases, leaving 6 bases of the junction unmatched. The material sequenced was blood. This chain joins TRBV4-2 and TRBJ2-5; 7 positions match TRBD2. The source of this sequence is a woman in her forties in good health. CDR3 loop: CASSQDGKGGETQYF. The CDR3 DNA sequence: TGTGCCAGCAGCCAAGATGGGAAGGGAGGGGAGACCCAGTACTTC.